These T cell receptor beta chains were read from a single sample in a study of a mutant IDH1 vaccine in newly diagnosed glioma. The assay was immunoSEQ multiplex PCR, and TCRdb's table has in-frame clones only and misses some. The table lists about 65,000 clones, 70% to 90% of them singletons. The antigens of these receptors remain unknown. The input for sequencing was PBMCs, taken from a glioma patient whose treatment included an IDH1 peptide vaccine. Receptors were obtained from a man under 40 with glioma. CDR3s include the opening cysteine and the closing phenylalanine or tryptophan. The D gene is left open where the match is weak. Size values are once, few and many counts, or a class for expanded clones, and some rows have none.

v_gene: TRBV18; j_gene: TRBJ1-4; d_gene: -; abundance: -; CDR3nt: TGTGCCAGCTCACCACGACAGGCAGGGTCTAATGAAAAACTGTTTTTT; CDR3aa: CASSPRQAGSNEKLFF
v_gene: TRBV7-2; j_gene: TRBJ1-1; d_gene: -; abundance: -; CDR3nt: TGTGCCAGCAGCTTAGGTCAGAGTGAAGGGCCCACTGAAGCTTTCTTT; CDR3aa: CASSLGQSEGPTEAFF
v_gene: TRBV6-1; j_gene: TRBJ1-1; d_gene: -; abundance: -; CDR3nt: TGTGCCAGCAGCCCGGAAGGACTTTCGAACACTGAAGCTTTCTTT; CDR3aa: CASSPEGLSNTEAFF
v_gene: TRBV7-9; j_gene: TRBJ1-4; d_gene: -; abundance: -; CDR3nt: TGTGCCAGCAGCTTAGAGTTACAGGTGCTTAGGGATGAAAAACTGTTTTTT; CDR3aa: CASSLELQVLRDEKLFF
v_gene: TRBV28; j_gene: TRBJ2-5; d_gene: TRBD2; abundance: -; CDR3nt: TGTGCCAGCAGTTCTCCCCTATTAGGGACTAGCGGGGGGGCCGACGAGACCCAGTACTTC; CDR3aa: CASSSPLLGTSGGADETQYF
v_gene: TRBV6-5; j_gene: TRBJ2-7; d_gene: -; abundance: -; CDR3nt: TGTGCCAGCAGGGGGCGGGGAGGTTTAGGTGAGCAGTACTTC; CDR3aa: CASRGRGGLGEQYF
v_gene: TRBV6-5; j_gene: TRBJ2-6; d_gene: -; abundance: -; CDR3nt: TGTGCCAGCAGTGAGGGGGCTGGGGCCAACGTCCTGACTTTC; CDR3aa: CASSEGAGANVLTF
v_gene: TRBV5-5; j_gene: TRBJ1-5; d_gene: -; abundance: -; CDR3nt: TGTGCCAGCAGCCCCACTCCGGGGGGCAATCAGCCCCAGCATTTT; CDR3aa: CASSPTPGGNQPQHF
v_gene: TRBV5-1; j_gene: TRBJ2-3; d_gene: TRBD1; abundance: -; CDR3nt: TGCGCCAGCAGCTTGCAGGGGGCGCGCACAGATACGCAGTATTTT; CDR3aa: CASSLQGARTDTQYF
v_gene: TRBV5-8; j_gene: TRBJ2-3; d_gene: TRBD1; abundance: -; CDR3nt: TGTGCCAGCAGCCGGGACAGGGTAGGCACAGATACGCAGTATTTT; CDR3aa: CASSRDRVGTDTQYF
v_gene: TRBV27; j_gene: TRBJ1-6; d_gene: TRBD1; abundance: -; CDR3nt: TGTGCCAGCAGTCTGGGGGGACAGAATTCACCCCTCCACTTT; CDR3aa: CASSLGGQNSPLHF
v_gene: TRBV28; j_gene: TRBJ2-3; d_gene: -; abundance: once; CDR3nt: TGTGCCAGCAGTTTATTAGGCCGATTGGGCACAGATACGCAGTATTTT; CDR3aa: CASSLLGRLGTDTQYF
v_gene: TRBV6-5; j_gene: TRBJ1-2; d_gene: TRBD1; abundance: -; CDR3nt: TGTGCCAGCAGTTACATACAGGGGGCTCATGGCTACACCTTC; CDR3aa: CASSYIQGAHGYTF
v_gene: TRBV5-1; j_gene: TRBJ1-2; d_gene: -; abundance: -; CDR3nt: TGCGCCAGCAGCCCCCTCCCGAGCGGGACGAGTGGCTACACCTTC; CDR3aa: CASSPLPSGTSGYTF
v_gene: TRBV5-6; j_gene: TRBJ1-5; d_gene: -; abundance: -; CDR3nt: TGTGCCAGCAGCTTGGGGGCAGGTAGCAATCAGCCCCAGCATTTT; CDR3aa: CASSLGAGSNQPQHF
v_gene: TRBV6-1; j_gene: TRBJ1-1; d_gene: -; abundance: -; CDR3nt: TGTGCCAGCAGTGGGAGGGCCAATAGTCGGACTGAAGCTTTCTTT; CDR3aa: CASSGRANSRTEAFF